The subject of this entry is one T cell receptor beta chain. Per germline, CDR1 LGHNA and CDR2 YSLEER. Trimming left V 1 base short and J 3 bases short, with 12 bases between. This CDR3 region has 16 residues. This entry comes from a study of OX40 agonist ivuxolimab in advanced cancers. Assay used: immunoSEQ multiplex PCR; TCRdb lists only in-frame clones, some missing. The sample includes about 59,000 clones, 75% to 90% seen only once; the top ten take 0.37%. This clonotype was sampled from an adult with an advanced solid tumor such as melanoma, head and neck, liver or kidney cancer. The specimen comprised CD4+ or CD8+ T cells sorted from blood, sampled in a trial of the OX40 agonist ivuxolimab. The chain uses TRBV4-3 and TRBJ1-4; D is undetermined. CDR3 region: CASSQGPLGANEKLFF. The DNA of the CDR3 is TGCGCCAGCAGCCAAGGGCCCCTCGGGGCTAATGAAAAACTGTTTTTT.